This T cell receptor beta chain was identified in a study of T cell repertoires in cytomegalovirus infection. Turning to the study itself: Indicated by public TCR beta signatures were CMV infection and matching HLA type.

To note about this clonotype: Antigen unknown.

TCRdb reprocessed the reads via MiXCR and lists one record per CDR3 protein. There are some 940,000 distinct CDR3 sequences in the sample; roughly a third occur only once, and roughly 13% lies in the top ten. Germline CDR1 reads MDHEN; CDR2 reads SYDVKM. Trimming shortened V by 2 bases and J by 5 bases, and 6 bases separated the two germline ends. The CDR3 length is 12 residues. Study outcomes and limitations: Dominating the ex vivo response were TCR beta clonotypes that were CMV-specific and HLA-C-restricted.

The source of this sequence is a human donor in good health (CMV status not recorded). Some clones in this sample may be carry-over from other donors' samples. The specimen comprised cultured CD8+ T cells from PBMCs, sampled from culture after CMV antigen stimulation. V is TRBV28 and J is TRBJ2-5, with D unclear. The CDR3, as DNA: TGTGCCAGCAGTTTAATGCAGGAGACCCAGTACTTC. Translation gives CASSLMQETQYF.